Detailed here is one T cell receptor (beta chain). Its antigen is not identified. The entry originates in a study of shared clonotypes between healthy human individuals. Overall study findings and caveats: Since donors were few, the genetic and exposure-history diversity represented was limited.

The method was immunoSEQ multiplex PCR; TCRdb's version includes in-frame clones alone and lacks a portion of them. In the table there are about 1 million clones, around 74% of which are singletons. This clonotype was sampled from a young man in good health. Specimen: memory CD4+ T cells sorted from blood. This sample's subset: CD45RA-negative fraction.

CDR3: CSARRDTQFF. CDR3 coding DNA: TGCAGTGCTAGAAGGGACACGCAGTTCTTC. This sequence joins TRBV20-1 and TRBJ2-1; D may be TRBD1 (6 bases). V lost 2 bases and J lost 12, with 8 bases in between. The V gene's germline CDR1 is DFQATT and CDR2 SNEGSKA (reference sequence). CDR3 length equals 10 residues.